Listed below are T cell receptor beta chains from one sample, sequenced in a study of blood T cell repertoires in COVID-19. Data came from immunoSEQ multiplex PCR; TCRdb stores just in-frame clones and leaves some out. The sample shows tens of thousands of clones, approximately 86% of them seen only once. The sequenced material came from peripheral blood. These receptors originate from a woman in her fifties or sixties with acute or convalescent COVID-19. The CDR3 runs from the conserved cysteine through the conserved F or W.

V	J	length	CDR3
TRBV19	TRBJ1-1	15	CASSIEGTGRTEAFF
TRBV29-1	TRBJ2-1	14	CSVDRQGAANEQFF
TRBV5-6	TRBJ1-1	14	CASCRGPVNTEAFF
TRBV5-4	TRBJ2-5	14	CASSLRQGGETQYF
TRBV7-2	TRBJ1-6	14	CASSPRERNSPLHF
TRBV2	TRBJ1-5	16	CASSTRGQFSNQPQHF
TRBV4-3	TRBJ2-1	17	CASSLAPPGSNVNEQFF
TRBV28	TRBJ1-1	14	CASLGGGSNTEAFF
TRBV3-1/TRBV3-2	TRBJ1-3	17	CASSQGSTGGMRNTIYF
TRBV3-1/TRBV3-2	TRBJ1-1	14	CASSQIQGNTEAFF
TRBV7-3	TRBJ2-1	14	CASSPGQTYNEQFF
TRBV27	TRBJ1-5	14	CASSLRGGDQPQHF
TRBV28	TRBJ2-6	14	CASSFQSGANVLTF
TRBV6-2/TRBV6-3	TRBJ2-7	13	CASSREVSYEQYF
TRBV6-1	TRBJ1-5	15	CASSDRAGNNQPQHF
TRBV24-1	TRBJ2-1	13	CATAQGASNEQFF
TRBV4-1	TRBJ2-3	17	CASSQDVAGASTDTQYF
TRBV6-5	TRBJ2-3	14	CASTRDRDLDTQYF
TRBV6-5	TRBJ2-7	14	CASSYAAGDYEQYF
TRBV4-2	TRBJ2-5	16	CASSLRLAGDGETQYF
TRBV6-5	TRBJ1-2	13	CASRTQGTNGYTF
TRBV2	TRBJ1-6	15	CASSEPSSYNSPLHF
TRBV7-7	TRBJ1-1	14	CASSPYAPNTEAFF